The entry below gives a single TCR beta chain sequence along with its context. Its antigen is still unknown. The V gene's germline CDR1 is SGHRS and CDR2 YFSETQ. V was pared by 0 bases and J by 3 bases, with 3 bases of the junction left unmatched. CDR3 size: 15 residues. The data derive from a study of CD8+ T cells in alopecia areata. Whole-study results and caveats: Scalp clonality and expanded CD8+ clones among the top 100 showed significant decreases with tofacitinib.

Regarding treatment: oral pan-JAK inhibitor, 5-10 mg twice daily. Cell sorting on a FACSAria was used to separate CD4+ and CD8+ T cells from the PBMCs. The sequencing template was cDNA reverse transcribed from extracted RNA. Some clones are missing from TCRdb's copy, which holds only in-frame ones; the method was immunoSEQ multiplex PCR. This sample has some 160,000 clones; under 70% occur once, and the top ten carry 0.9% to 1%. The chain links TRBV5-1 to TRBJ1-5; 7 bases match TRBD1. Specimen: CD4+ T cells sorted from blood, collected at week 4, from a patient treated with tofacitinib. The sequence was obtained from a human donor with alopecia areata. In DNA, the CDR3 is TGCGCCAGCAGCTTGGGACAGGGTATCAATCAGCCCCAGCATTTT. It codes for CASSLGQGINQPQHF.